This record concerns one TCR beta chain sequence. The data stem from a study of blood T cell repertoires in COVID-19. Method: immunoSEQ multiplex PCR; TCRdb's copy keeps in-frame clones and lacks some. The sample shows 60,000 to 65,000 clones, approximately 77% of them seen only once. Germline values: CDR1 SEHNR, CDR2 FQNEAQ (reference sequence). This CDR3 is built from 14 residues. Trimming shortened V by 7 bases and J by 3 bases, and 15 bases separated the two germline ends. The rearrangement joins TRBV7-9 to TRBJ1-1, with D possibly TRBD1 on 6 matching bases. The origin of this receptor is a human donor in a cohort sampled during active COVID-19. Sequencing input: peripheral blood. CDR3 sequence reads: CASKQGPEHTEAFF. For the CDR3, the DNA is TGTGCCAGCAAACAGGGTCCCGAACACACTGAAGCTTTCTTT. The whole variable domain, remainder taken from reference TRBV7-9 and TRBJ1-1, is DTGVSQNPRHKITKRGQNVTFRCDPISEHNRLYWYRQTLGQGPEFLTYFQNEAQLEKSRLLSDRFSAERPKGSFSTLEIQRTEQGDSAMYLCASKQGPEHTEAFFGQGTRLTVV.